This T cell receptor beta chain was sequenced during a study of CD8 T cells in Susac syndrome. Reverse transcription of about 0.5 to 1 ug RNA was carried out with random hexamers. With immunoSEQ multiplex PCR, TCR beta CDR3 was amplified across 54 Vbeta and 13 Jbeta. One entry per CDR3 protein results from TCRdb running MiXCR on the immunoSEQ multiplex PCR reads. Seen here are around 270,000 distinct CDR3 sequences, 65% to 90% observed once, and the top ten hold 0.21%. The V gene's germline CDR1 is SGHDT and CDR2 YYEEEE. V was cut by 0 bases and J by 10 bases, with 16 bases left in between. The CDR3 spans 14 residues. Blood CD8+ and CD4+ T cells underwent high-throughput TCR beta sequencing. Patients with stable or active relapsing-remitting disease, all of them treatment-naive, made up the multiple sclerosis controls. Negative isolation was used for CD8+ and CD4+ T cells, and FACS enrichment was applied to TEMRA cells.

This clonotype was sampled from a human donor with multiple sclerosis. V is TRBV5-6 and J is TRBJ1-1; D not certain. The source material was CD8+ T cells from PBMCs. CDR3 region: CASSLATYNEGAFF. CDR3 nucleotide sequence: TGTGCCAGCAGCTTGGCCACGTATAACGAAGGAGCTTTCTTT.